Listed below are T cell receptor beta chains from one sample, sequenced in a study of control samples from healthy donors and cancer patients. Generated by immunoSEQ multiplex PCR, the TCRdb table keeps only in-frame clones and is missing some. In the table there are some 30,000 clones, about 85% of which are singletons. The sample was formalin-fixed, paraffin-embedded tissue. Receptors originate from a female donor with melanoma. Both conserved end residues are part of each CDR3.

V: TRBV18
J: TRBJ1-3
CDR3: CASSPTGADTIYF

V: TRBV14
J: TRBJ2-1
CDR3: CASSLQVLSYNEQFF

V: TRBV2
J: TRBJ2-7
CDR3: CASRTYEQYF

V: TRBV18
J: TRBJ1-5
CDR3: CASSPPGLYNQPQHF

V: TRBV5-6
J: TRBJ2-1
CDR3: CASSHLRGSSYNEQFF

V: TRBV4-2
J: TRBJ2-7
CDR3: CASSQDPTSSTYEQYF

V: TRBV18
J: TRBJ1-6
CDR3: CASSPWGTGDNSPLHF

V: TRBV15
J: TRBJ1-1
CDR3: CATSRGVGEAFF

V: TRBV6-2/TRBV6-3
J: TRBJ2-7
CDR3: CASSYVSGLPYEQYF

V: TRBV4-2
J: TRBJ1-2
CDR3: CASSQEDSFDGYTF

V: TRBV2
J: TRBJ2-7
CDR3: CASSVGTSYEQYF

V: TRBV11-2
J: TRBJ1-2
CDR3: CASSLATNYGYTF

V: TRBV6-6
J: TRBJ2-7
CDR3: CASSYSPGAVTYEQYF

V: TRBV7-7
J: TRBJ2-1
CDR3: CASSLDWANNEQFF

V: TRBV7-6
J: TRBJ2-2
CDR3: CASSSRLAGHNTGELFF

V: TRBV5-4
J: TRBJ1-4
CDR3: CASSLIETGATNEKLFF

V: TRBV29-1
J: TRBJ1-1
CDR3: CSGILGTEAFF

V: TRBV27
J: TRBJ1-5
CDR3: CASSLRAGYQPQHF

V: TRBV4-1
J: TRBJ2-4
CDR3: CASSQDRGQRAKNIQYF

V: TRBV19
J: TRBJ2-6
CDR3: CASSIGLSSGANVLTF

V: TRBV6-5
J: TRBJ1-1
CDR3: CASSPRRTGPAVF

V: TRBV2
J: TRBJ2-3
CDR3: CASSSLRGDTQYF

V: TRBV6-1
J: TRBJ1-1
CDR3: CASSEIRNTEAFF

V: TRBV5-1
J: TRBJ1-1
CDR3: CASSLAVQGVGAEAFF

V: TRBV9
J: TRBJ1-2
CDR3: CASSVQGHGYTF

V: TRBV4-1
J: TRBJ1-6
CDR3: CASSQGDLLSPLHF